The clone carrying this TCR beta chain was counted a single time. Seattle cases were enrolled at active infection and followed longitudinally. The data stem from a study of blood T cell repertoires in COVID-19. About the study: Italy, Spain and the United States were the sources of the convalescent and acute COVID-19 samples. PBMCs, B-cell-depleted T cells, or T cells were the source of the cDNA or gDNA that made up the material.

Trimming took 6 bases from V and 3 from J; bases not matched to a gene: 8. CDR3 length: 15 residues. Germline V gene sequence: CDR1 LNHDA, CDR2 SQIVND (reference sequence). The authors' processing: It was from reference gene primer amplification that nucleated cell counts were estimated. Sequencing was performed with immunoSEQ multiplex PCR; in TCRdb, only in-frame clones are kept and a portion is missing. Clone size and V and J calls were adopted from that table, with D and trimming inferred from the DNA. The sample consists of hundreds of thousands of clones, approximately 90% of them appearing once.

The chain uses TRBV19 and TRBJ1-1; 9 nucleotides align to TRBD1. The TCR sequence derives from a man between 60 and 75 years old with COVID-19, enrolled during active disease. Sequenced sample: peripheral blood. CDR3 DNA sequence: TGTGCCAGTAGGGACGGACAGGGGAGATACACTGAAGCTTTCTTT. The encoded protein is CASRDGQGRYTEAFF.